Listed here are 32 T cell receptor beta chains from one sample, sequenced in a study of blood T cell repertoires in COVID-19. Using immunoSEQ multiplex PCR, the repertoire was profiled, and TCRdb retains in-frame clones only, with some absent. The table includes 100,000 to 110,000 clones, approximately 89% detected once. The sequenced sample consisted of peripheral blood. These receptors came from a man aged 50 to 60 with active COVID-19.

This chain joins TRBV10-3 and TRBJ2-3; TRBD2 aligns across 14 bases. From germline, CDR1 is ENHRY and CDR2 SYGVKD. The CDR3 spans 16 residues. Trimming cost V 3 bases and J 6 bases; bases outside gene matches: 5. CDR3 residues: CAISDPGLAGGDTQYF. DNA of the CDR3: TGTGCCATCAGTGACCCTGGACTAGCGGGAGGTGATACGCAGTATTTT.

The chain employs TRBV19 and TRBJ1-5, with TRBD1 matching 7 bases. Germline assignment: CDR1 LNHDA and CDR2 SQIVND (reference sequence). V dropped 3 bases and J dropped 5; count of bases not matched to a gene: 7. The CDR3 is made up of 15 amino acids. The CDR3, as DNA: TGTGCCAGTAGTATTGCGAACAGGGGTGATCAGCCCCAGCATTTT. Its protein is CASSIANRGDQPQHF.

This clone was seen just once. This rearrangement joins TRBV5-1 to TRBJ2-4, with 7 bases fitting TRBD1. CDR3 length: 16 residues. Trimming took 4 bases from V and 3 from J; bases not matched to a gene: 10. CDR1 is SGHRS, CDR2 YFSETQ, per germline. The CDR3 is CASSPGQFEVKNIQYF. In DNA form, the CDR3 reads TGCGCCAGCAGCCCGGGACAGTTTGAGGTCAAAAACATTCAGTACTTC.

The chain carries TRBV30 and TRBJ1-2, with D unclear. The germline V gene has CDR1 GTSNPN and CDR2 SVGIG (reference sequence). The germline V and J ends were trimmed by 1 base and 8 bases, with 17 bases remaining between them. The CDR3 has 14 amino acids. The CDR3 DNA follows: TGTGCCTGGAGTGAAGTTTCTAGTTCTGGCGGCTACACCTTC. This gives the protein CAWSEVSSSGGYTF. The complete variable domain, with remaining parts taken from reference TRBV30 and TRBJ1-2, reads SQTIHQWPATLVQPVGSPLSLECTVEGTSNPNLYWYRQAAGRGLQLLFYSVGIGQISSEVPQNLSASRPQDRQFILSSKKLLLSDSGFYLCAWSEVSSSGGYTFGSGTRLTVV.

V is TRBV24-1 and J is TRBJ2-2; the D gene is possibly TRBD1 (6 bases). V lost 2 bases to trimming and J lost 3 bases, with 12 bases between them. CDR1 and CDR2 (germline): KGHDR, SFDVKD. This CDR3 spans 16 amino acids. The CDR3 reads CATSDSGTRYTGELFF. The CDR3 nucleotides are TGTGCCACCAGTGATTCCGGGACACGCTACACCGGGGAGCTGTTTTTT.

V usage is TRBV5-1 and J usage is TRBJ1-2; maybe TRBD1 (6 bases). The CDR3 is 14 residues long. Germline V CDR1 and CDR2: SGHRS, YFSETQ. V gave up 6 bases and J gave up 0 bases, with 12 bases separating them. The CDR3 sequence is CASKTRTANYGYTF. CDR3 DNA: TGCGCCAGCAAAACCAGGACAGCTAACTATGGCTACACCTTC.

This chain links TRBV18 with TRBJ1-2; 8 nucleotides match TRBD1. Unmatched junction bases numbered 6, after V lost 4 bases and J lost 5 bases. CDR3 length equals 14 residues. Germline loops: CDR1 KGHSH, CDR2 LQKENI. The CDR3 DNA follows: TGTGCCAGCTCACTTCAGGGGGCGGAGTATGGCTACACCTTC. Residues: CASSLQGAEYGYTF.

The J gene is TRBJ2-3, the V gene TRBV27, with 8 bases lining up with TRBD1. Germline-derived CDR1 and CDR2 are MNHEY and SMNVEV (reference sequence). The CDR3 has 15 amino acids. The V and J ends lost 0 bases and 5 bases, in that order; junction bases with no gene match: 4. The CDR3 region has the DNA TGTGCCAGCAGTTTATCTGGACAGGGAAGAGATACGCAGTATTTT. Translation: CASSLSGQGRDTQYF.

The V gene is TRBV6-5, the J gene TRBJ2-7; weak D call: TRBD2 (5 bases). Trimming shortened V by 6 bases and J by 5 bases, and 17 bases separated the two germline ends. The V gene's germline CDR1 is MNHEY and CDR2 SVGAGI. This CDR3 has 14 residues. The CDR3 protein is CASRDLSGLDEQYV. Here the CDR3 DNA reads TGTGCCAGCAGGGACTTATCTGGTCTGGACGAGCAGTACGTC.

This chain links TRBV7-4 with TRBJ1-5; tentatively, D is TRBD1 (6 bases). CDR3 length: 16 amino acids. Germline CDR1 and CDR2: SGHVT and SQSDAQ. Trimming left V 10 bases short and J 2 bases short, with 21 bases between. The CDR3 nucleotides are TGTGCCATCCCCCGGGGGGGGCGGGGGGGCAATCAGCCCCAGCATTTT. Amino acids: CAIPRGGRGGNQPQHF.

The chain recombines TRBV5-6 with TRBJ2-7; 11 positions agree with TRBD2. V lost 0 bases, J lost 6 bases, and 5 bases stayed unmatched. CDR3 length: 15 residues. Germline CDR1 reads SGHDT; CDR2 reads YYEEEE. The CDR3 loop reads CASSLGGLADLEQYV. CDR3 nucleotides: TGTGCCAGCAGCTTGGGGGGACTAGCGGATCTCGAGCAGTACGTC.

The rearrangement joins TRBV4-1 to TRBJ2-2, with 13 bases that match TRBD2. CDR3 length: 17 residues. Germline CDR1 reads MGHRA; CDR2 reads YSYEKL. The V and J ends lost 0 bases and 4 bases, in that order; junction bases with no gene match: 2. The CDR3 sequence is CASSQETSGGVTGELFF. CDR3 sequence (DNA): TGCGCCAGCAGCCAAGAAACTAGCGGGGGGGTCACCGGGGAGCTGTTTTTT.

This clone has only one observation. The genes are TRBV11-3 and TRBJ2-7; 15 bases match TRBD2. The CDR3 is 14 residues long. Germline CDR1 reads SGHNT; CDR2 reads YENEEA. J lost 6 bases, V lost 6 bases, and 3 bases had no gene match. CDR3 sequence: CASSLGLAGGEQYV. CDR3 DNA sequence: TGTGCCAGCAGTTTGGGACTAGCGGGAGGCGAGCAGTACGTC.

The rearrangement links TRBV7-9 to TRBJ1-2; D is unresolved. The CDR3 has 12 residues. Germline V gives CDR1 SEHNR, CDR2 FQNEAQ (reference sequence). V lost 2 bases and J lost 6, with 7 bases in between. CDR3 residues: CASSLTGDGYTF. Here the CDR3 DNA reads TGTGCCAGCAGCTTAACCGGGGATGGCTACACCTTC.

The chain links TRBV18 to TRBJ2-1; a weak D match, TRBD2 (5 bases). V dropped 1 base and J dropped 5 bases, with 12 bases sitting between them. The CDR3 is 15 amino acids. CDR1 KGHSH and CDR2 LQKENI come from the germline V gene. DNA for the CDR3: TGTGCCAGCTCACCACTGTTGGGAGATAACAATGAGCAGTTCTTC. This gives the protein CASSPLLGDNNEQFF.

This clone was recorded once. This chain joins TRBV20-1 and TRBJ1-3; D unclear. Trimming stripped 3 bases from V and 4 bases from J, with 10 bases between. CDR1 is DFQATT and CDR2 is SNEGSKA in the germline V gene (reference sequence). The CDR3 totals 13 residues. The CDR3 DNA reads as TGCAGTGCTAGTTACGGGGTCGGAAACACCATATATTTT. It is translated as CSASYGVGNTIYF.

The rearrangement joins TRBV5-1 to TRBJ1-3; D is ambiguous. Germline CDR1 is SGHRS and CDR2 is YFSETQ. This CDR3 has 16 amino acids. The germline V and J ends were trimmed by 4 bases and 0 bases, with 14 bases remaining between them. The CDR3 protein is CASSPAESGSGNTIYF. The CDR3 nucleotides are TGCGCCAGCAGCCCCGCGGAAAGCGGCTCTGGAAACACCATATATTTT.

In DNA, the CDR3 is TGCGCCAGCAGTGGACAGACCAATTCACCCCTCCACTTT. Translating it yields CASSGQTNSPLHF. J is TRBJ1-6 and V is TRBV10-1; tentative D call: TRBD1 (5 bases). Trimming took off 4 bases at V and 7 bases at J, with 8 bases between the two ends. CDR3 size: 13 residues. The germline V gene has CDR1 WNHNN and CDR2 SYGVQD (reference sequence).

In DNA, the CDR3 is TGTGCCAGCACGCCGGTTAGCGCGAACACCGGGGAGCTGTTTTTT. As protein: CASTPVSANTGELFF. The chain is built from TRBV18 and TRBJ2-2; a possible D gene is TRBD2 (5 bases). This CDR3 contains 15 residues. Germline V gene sequence: CDR1 KGHSH, CDR2 LQKENI. Trimming removed 8 bases at V and 0 bases at J, with 13 bases between.

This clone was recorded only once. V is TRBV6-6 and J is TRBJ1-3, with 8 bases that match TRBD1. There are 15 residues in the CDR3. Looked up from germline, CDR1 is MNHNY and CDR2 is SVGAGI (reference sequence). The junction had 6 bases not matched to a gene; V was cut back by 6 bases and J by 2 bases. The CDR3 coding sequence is TGTGCCAGCAGCCCAACAGGGGGTCCTGGAAACACCATATATTTT. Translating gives CASSPTGGPGNTIYF.

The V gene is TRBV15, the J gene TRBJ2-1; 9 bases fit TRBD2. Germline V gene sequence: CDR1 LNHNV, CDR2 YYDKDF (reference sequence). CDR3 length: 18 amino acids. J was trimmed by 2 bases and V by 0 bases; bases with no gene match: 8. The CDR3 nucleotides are TGTGCCACCAGCAGAGATCTAGCTAGCGGGGCTCCCTACAATGAGCAGTTCTTC. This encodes CATSRDLASGAPYNEQFF.

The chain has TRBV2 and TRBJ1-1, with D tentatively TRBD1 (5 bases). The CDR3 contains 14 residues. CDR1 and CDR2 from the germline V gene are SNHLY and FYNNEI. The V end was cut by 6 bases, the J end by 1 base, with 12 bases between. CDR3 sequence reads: CASRGTGANTEAFF. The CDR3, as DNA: TGTGCCAGCAGGGGAACAGGCGCGAACACTGAAGCTTTCTTT.

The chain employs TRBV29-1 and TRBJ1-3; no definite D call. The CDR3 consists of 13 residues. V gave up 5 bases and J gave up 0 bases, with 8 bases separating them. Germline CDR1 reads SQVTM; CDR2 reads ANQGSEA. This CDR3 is CSVSHGSGNTIYF. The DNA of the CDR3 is TGCAGCGTTTCTCACGGCTCTGGAAACACCATATATTTT. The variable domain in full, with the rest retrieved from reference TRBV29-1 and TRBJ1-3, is SAVISQKPSRDICQRGTSLTIQCQVDSQVTMMFWYRQQPGQSLTLIATANQGSEATYESGFVIDKFPISRPNLTFSTLTVSNMSPEDSSIYLCSVSHGSGNTIYFGEGSWLTVV.

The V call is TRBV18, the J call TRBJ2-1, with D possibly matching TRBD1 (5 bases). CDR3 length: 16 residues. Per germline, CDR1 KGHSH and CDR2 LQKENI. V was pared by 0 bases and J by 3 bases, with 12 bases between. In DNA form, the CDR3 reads TGTGCCAGCTCACCACCGGGGCTGAGCAGCTACAATGAGCAGTTCTTC. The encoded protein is CASSPPGLSSYNEQFF.

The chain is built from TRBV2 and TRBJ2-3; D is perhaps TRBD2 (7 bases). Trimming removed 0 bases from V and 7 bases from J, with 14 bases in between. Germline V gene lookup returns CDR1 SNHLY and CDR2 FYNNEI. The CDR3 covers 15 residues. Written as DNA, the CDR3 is TGTGCCAGCAGTGAAGCGGGGGGGCTACAGAATACGCAGTATTTT. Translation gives CASSEAGGLQNTQYF. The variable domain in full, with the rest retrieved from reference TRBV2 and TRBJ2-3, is EPEVTQTPSHQVTQMGQEVILRCVPISNHLYFYWYRQILGQKVEFLVSFYNNEISEKSEIFDDQFSVERPDGSNFTLKIRSTKLEDSAMYFCASSEAGGLQNTQYFGPGTRLTVL.

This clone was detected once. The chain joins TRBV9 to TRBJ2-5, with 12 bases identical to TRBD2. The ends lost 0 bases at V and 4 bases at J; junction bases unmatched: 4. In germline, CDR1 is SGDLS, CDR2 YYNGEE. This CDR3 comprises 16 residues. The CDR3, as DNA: TGTGCCAGCAGCGTAGCGTCTAGCGGGAGGGGAGAGACCCAGTACTTC. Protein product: CASSVASSGRGETQYF.

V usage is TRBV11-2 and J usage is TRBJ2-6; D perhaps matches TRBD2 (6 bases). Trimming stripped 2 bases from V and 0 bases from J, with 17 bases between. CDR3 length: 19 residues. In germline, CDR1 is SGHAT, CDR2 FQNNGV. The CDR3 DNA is TGTGCCAGCAGCTTACGGGAGCCCGGGCGAGGCTCTGGGGCCAACGTCCTGACTTTC. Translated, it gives CASSLREPGRGSGANVLTF.

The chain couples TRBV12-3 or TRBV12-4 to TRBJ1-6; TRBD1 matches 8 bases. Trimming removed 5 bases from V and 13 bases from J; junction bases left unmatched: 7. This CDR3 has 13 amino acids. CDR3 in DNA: TGTGCCAGCAGTCAGGGGGCGCGGGGGCCCCTCCACTTT. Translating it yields CASSQGARGPLHF.

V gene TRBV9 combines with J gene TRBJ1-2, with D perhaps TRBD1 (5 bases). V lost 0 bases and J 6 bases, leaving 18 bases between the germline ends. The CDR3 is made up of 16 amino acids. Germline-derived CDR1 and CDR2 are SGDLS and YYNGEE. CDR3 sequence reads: CASSVGTPQDVNGYTF. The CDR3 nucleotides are TGTGCCAGCAGCGTAGGGACACCTCAGGATGTAAATGGCTACACCTTC. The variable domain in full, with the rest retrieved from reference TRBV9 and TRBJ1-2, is DSGVTQTPKHLITATGQRVTLRCSPRSGDLSVYWYQQSLDQGLQFLIQYYNGEERAKGNILERFSAQQFPDLHSELNLSSLELGDSALYFCASSVGTPQDVNGYTFGSGTRLTVV.

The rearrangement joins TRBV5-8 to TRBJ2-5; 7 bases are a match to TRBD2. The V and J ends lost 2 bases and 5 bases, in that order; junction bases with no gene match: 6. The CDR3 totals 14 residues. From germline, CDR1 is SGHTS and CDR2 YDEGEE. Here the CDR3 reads CASSFQLGGETQYF. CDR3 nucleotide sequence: TGTGCCAGCAGCTTCCAACTGGGAGGGGAGACCCAGTACTTC.

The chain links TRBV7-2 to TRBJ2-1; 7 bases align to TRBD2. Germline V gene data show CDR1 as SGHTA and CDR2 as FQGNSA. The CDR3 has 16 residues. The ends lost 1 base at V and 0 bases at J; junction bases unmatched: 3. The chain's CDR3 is CASSLGGTTSYNEQFF. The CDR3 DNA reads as TGTGCCAGCAGCTTAGGAGGGACTACCTCCTACAATGAGCAGTTCTTC.

CDR3 residues: CASSLQGVLYNEQFF. The CDR3 region has the DNA TGTGCCAGCAGCTTACAGGGGGTTCTCTACAATGAGCAGTTCTTC. This chain links TRBV5-6 with TRBJ2-1; the match to TRBD1 covers 8 bases. Trimming at V came to 2 bases and at J to 3 bases, leaving 4 bases not matched to a gene. The CDR3 totals 15 residues. The germline V gene has CDR1 SGHDT and CDR2 YYEEEE. Variable domain in full (rest from reference TRBV5-6 and TRBJ2-1): DAGVTQSPTHLIKTRGQQVTLRCSPKSGHDTVSWYQQALGQGPQFIFQYYEEEERQRGNFPDRFSGHQFPNYSSELNVNALLLGDSALYLCASSLQGVLYNEQFFGPGTRLTVL.